This passage covers 30 T cell receptor beta chains from one sample sequenced in a study of identical twins. TCRdb independently ran MiXCR on the 5' RACE reads; one entry per CDR3 protein. The sample has roughly 710,000 distinct CDR3 sequences, around 6% seen once. What was sequenced was naive T cells sorted from blood. The receptors originated from a man aged 18 to 29 in good health.

Many counts were recorded for this clonotype. The rearrangement joins TRBV3-1 to TRBJ2-1, with D unresolved. The CDR3 has 14 amino acids. The V end lost 0 bases, the J end lost 1 base, and 4 bases lay between the germline ends. Germline V gives CDR1 LGHDT, CDR2 YNNKEL (reference sequence). This chain's CDR3 is CASSQDRSYNEQFF. DNA of the CDR3: TGTGCCAGCAGCCAAGATCGGTCCTACAATGAGCAGTTCTTC.

This clonotype appeared many times. V is TRBV9 and J is TRBJ1-3; no clear D. V lost 2 bases and J 0 bases, leaving 9 bases between the germline ends. CDR1 SGDLS and CDR2 YYNGEE come from the germline V gene. This CDR3 has 15 residues. This CDR3 is CASSVDLSSGNTIYF. The CDR3, as DNA: TGTGCCAGCAGCGTGGACCTGAGCTCTGGAAACACCATATATTTT.

This clonotype was recorded a few times. The V and J genes are TRBV11-1 and TRBJ2-5; 15 positions agree with TRBD2. With V trimmed by 5 bases and J by 0 bases, 13 bases remained unmatched. Germline lookup yields CDR1 SGHAT and CDR2 FQDESV (reference sequence). The CDR3 spans 20 residues. This CDR3 is CASSVGTSGRWGEYQETQYF. CDR3 DNA: TGTGCCAGCAGCGTCGGGACTAGCGGGAGGTGGGGGGAGTACCAAGAGACCCAGTACTTC.

This clonotype was observed many times. The chain combines TRBV5-1 with TRBJ2-3; 14 bases line up with TRBD2. This CDR3 has 16 residues. V was pared by 4 bases and J by 8 bases, with 9 bases of the junction left unmatched. The germline V gene has CDR1 SGHRS and CDR2 YFSETQ. CDR3 coding DNA: TGCGCCAGCAGCCCAGGACTAGCGGGAGGCGTAGGTACGCAGTATTTT. Protein: CASSPGLAGGVGTQYF.

This clonotype was seen repeatedly, ten times or more. V gene TRBV20-1 combines with J gene TRBJ1-2, with TRBD1 matching 8 bases. The CDR3 is 13 residues long. With 6 bases clipped from V and 5 bases from J, the junction kept 8 bases outside the gene matches. Germline CDR1 reads DFQATT; CDR2 reads SNEGSKA (reference sequence). The CDR3, as DNA: TGCAGTGCCCGACAGGGGCCAACATATGGCTACACCTTC. Protein product: CSARQGPTYGYTF.

This clonotype was seen repeatedly, ten times or more. The rearrangement joins TRBV12-3 or TRBV12-4 to TRBJ1-6; D remains ambiguous. The CDR3 runs to 13 residues. Between the trimmed V and J ends, which lost 4 bases and 7 bases, there was a span of 8 bases. The CDR3 loop is CASSSGLNSPLHF. For the CDR3, the DNA is TGTGCCAGCAGTTCTGGATTGAATTCACCCCTCCACTTT.

This clonotype has at least ten counts. V usage is TRBV12-3 or TRBV12-4 and J usage is TRBJ1-2; possibly TRBD1 for D (6 bases). V was cut by 7 bases and J by 5 bases, with 14 bases left in between. The CDR3 has 13 residues. Here the CDR3 reads CASTPDRGYGYTF. The CDR3 bases are TGTGCCAGCACCCCGGACAGAGGATATGGCTACACCTTC.

The chain carries TRBV19 and TRBJ2-7; 10 nucleotides align to TRBD1. Germline loops: CDR1 LNHDA, CDR2 SQIVND (reference sequence). The CDR3 contains 15 residues. The J segment lost 2 bases and the V segment lost 4 bases, leaving 5 bases of the junction unmatched. Written as DNA, the CDR3 is TGTGCCAGTAGTACCCGGACAGGGGGAACCTACGAGCAGTACTTC. It yields the protein CASSTRTGGTYEQYF.

In regard to this clonotype: No conserved phenylalanine or tryptophan ends this CDR3, so it is likely a read error. V usage is TRBV5-1 and J usage is TRBJ1-4; possibly TRBD1 for D (6 bases). CDR3 length equals 14 residues. With 4 bases removed from V and 5 bases from J, the gap between germline ends came to 12 bases. CDR1 and CDR2 (germline): SGHRS, YFSETQ. The DNA of the CDR3 is TGCGCCAGCAGCCCCGGACAGCTCAATGAAAAACTGTTTTCT. This sequence encodes CASSPGQLNEKLFS.

This clonotype has at least ten counts. This chain links TRBV12-3 or TRBV12-4 with TRBJ1-2, with 8 bases fitting TRBD1. Unmatched junction bases numbered 18, after V lost 7 bases and J lost 8 bases. CDR3 length: 16 residues. CDR3 bases: TGTGCCAGCACCCGATCAGGGGGCTCCCCAACTTTAGGCTACACCTTC. Translating gives CASTRSGGSPTLGYTF.

At least ten counts were recorded for this clonotype. V usage is TRBV6-2 or TRBV6-3 and J usage is TRBJ2-1, with a possible D match to TRBD1 (6 bases). The CDR3 extends over 16 amino acids. V gave up 5 bases and J gave up 0 bases, with 14 bases separating them. The germline CDR1 and CDR2 sequences are MNHEY and SVGEGT. In nucleotides, the CDR3 is TGTGCCAGCAGTCGCGACAGGAGGAGCTCCTACAATGAGCAGTTCTTC. It yields the protein CASSRDRRSSYNEQFF.

The chain carries TRBV7-9 and TRBJ2-7; D ambiguous. Germline V gene sequence: CDR1 SEHNR, CDR2 FQNEAQ (reference sequence). CDR3 size: 13 residues. V lost 1 base, J lost 6 bases, and 10 bases lay in between. Here the CDR3 reads CASSLDWGFEQYF. As DNA, the CDR3 is TGTGCCAGCAGCTTAGACTGGGGATTCGAGCAGTACTTC.

This clonotype was detected a few times. The genes are TRBV5-1 and TRBJ2-5; 9 nucleotides align to TRBD1. The J segment lost 7 bases and the V segment lost 4 bases, leaving 8 bases of the junction unmatched. The length of the CDR3 is 14 residues. Germline V gives CDR1 SGHRS, CDR2 YFSETQ. This CDR3 is CASSGGTGQGTQYF. The CDR3 region has the DNA TGCGCCAGCAGCGGCGGGACAGGGCAGGGGACCCAGTACTTC. Using reference TRBV5-1 and TRBJ2-5 for the parts outside the CDR3, the full variable domain is KAGVTQTPRYLIKTRGQQVTLSCSPISGHRSVSWYQQTPGQGLQFLFEYFSETQRNKGNFPGRFSGRQFSNSRSEMNVSTLELGDSALYLCASSGGTGQGTQYFGPGTRLLVL.

This sequence joins TRBV7-7 and TRBJ2-3; D is perhaps TRBD2 (5 bases). Germline CDR1 SSHAT, CDR2 FNYEAQ (reference sequence). The CDR3 length is 15 residues. Trimming shortened V by 3 bases and J by 4 bases, and 14 bases separated the two germline ends. The CDR3 protein is CASSFGRTVPDTQYF. CDR3 coding DNA: TGTGCCAGCAGCTTTGGGCGGACTGTCCCAGATACGCAGTATTTT.

This clonotype was observed many times. The V gene is TRBV29-1, the J gene TRBJ2-3, with D possibly TRBD1 on 5 matching bases. The CDR3 runs to 14 residues. The germline V gene encodes CDR1 SQVTM and CDR2 ANQGSEA. Trimming cost V 3 bases and J 6 bases, with 16 bases left between them. CDR3 sequence reads: CSVDGREVEDTQYF. Here the CDR3 DNA reads TGCAGCGTTGATGGCAGGGAAGTTGAGGATACGCAGTATTTT.

This clonotype was observed at least ten times. This rearrangement joins TRBV7-2 to TRBJ2-1, with D unresolved. The CDR3 is made up of 13 amino acids. Germline loops: CDR1 SGHTA, CDR2 FQGNSA. Deletions cut 5 bases from V and 6 bases from J, with 11 bases between. The CDR3 DNA sequence: TGTGCCAGCAGCCCGCCTAGTGTCAATGAGCAGTTCTTC. This codes for CASSPPSVNEQFF.

Many counts were recorded for this clonotype. V and J are TRBV19 and TRBJ1-5, with 8 bases fitting TRBD1. Per germline, CDR1 LNHDA and CDR2 SQIVND (reference sequence). There are 15 residues in the CDR3. With 6 bases clipped from V and 5 bases from J, the junction kept 9 bases outside the gene matches. CDR3 protein: CASSHKDRAYQPQHF. The CDR3, as DNA: TGTGCCAGTAGCCATAAGGACAGGGCGTATCAGCCCCAGCATTTT.

Worth noting for this clonotype: The conserved phenylalanine or tryptophan is not found at the CDR3 terminus, so this likely reflects a read error. The genes are TRBV9 and TRBJ2-7; D may be TRBD1 (6 bases). Germline V gene data show CDR1 as SGDLS and CDR2 as YYNGEE. This CDR3 is built from 13 residues. As DNA, the CDR3 is TGTACCAGCAGCGCGTTACAGGGATCCGAGCAGTACTCC. It is translated as CTSSALQGSEQYS.

This clonotype came up many times. The genes are TRBV28 and TRBJ2-1; 11 bases agree with TRBD2. The CDR3 runs to 16 residues. Germline values: CDR1 MDHEN, CDR2 SYDVKM. V was pared by 6 bases and J by 7 bases, with 11 bases of the junction left unmatched. The CDR3 is CASRLAGGPYSNEQFF. The CDR3 DNA is TGTGCCAGCAGATTAGCGGGAGGGCCTTATTCAAATGAGCAGTTCTTC.

This chain connects TRBV27 to TRBJ2-3; D is perhaps TRBD2 (5 bases). The CDR3 is 14 residues long. Per the germline V gene, CDR1 is MNHEY and CDR2 is SMNVEV (reference sequence). Trimming pared 0 bases from V and 4 bases from J, leaving 8 bases between. This CDR3 reads CASSLSGVADTQYF. The CDR3 DNA reads TGTGCCAGCAGTTTATCGGGAGTAGCAGATACGCAGTATTTT.

This clonotype was counted many times. The V gene is TRBV7-8, the J gene TRBJ2-1, with D possibly called TRBD1 or TRBD2 (5 bases each). This CDR3 region has 15 residues. CDR1 and CDR2 from the germline V gene are SGHVS and FQNEAQ. Trimming cost V 5 bases and J 3 bases, with 14 bases left between them. Here the CDR3 reads CASSIGDAYYNEQFF. The CDR3 DNA follows: TGTGCCAGCAGCATCGGGGACGCTTACTACAATGAGCAGTTCTTC. Drawing the rest from reference TRBV7-8 and TRBJ2-1, the complete variable domain is GAGVSQSPRYKVAKRGQDVALRCDPISGHVSLFWYQQALGQGPEFLTYFQNEAQLDKSGLPSDRFFAERPEGSVSTLKIQRTQQEDSAVYLCASSIGDAYYNEQFFGPGTRLTVL.

A few counts support this clonotype. This chain uses TRBV10-3 with TRBJ2-5; TRBD2 matches at 14 bases. CDR3 length: 17 residues. V was clipped by 7 bases and J by 5 bases; unmatched bases: 12. Germline V gene sequence: CDR1 ENHRY, CDR2 SYGVKD. CDR3 in amino acids: CAITIRGTSGRLETQYF. The CDR3 region has the DNA TGTGCCATCACCATACGAGGGACTAGCGGGAGATTGGAGACCCAGTACTTC.

This clonotype was seen ten or more times. This chain connects TRBV4-1 to TRBJ2-4, with 7 positions matching TRBD1. In germline, CDR1 is MGHRA, CDR2 YSYEKL. The junction had 10 bases not matched to a gene; V was cut back by 1 base and J by 13 bases. The CDR3 is made up of 14 amino acids. The DNA of the CDR3 is TGCGCCAGCAGCCAAGGCAATAGGGGGCTCACACAGTACTTC. It is translated as CASSQGNRGLTQYF.

This clonotype was detected many times. The chain carries TRBV5-1 and TRBJ1-6, with no clear D. V lost 0 bases and J 9 bases, leaving 7 bases between the germline ends. The germline CDR1 and CDR2 sequences are SGHRS and YFSETQ. This CDR3 is 13 amino acids long. This CDR3 is CASSLVRGSPLHF. The CDR3 DNA reads as TGCGCCAGCAGCTTGGTTAGAGGTTCACCCCTCCACTTT.

V gene TRBV20-1 combines with J gene TRBJ2-3; a weak D match, TRBD2 (5 bases). Per germline, CDR1 DFQATT and CDR2 SNEGSKA (reference sequence). The CDR3 extends over 12 amino acids. V was trimmed by 3 bases and J by 3 bases, leaving 7 bases between them. CDR3 amino acids: CSARRVTDTQYF. The CDR3 DNA is TGCAGTGCTAGGAGGGTTACAGATACGCAGTATTTT.

This clonotype was seen at least ten times. This chain uses TRBV27 with TRBJ1-1, with 9 bases that match TRBD1. The CDR3 runs 14 residues. The germline V gene has CDR1 MNHEY and CDR2 SMNVEV (reference sequence). The V gene end was trimmed by 4 bases and the J gene end by 1 base; junction bases not matched to a gene: 1. The DNA of the CDR3 is TGTGCCAGCAGTTGGGACAGGGAGAACACTGAAGCTTTCTTT. As protein: CASSWDRENTEAFF.

V gene TRBV12-3 or TRBV12-4 combines with J gene TRBJ2-3; D possibly corresponds to TRBD2 (6 bases). V lost 0 bases to trimming and J lost 6 bases, with 13 bases between them. This CDR3 is built from 15 residues. CDR3 in DNA: TGTGCCAGCAGTTTAGCGGCTCTAGCGTCTGATACGCAGTATTTT. It translates to CASSLAALASDTQYF.

This clonotype was recorded a few times. CDR3 amino acids: CASSSRSGTAYEQYF. As DNA, the CDR3 is TGTGCCAGCAGCTCTCGGTCCGGGACAGCCTACGAGCAGTACTTC. V and J are TRBV7-2 and TRBJ2-7; 7 bases map to TRBD1. Germline V gene sequence: CDR1 SGHTA, CDR2 FQGNSA. The CDR3 contains 15 residues. V shed 4 bases, J shed 2 bases, and the junction held 8 bases outside the gene matches.

This clonotype was detected many times. The J gene is TRBJ1-5, the V gene TRBV7-6; D call uncertain. CDR3 length equals 14 residues. Between the trimmed V and J ends, which lost 1 base and 5 bases, there was a span of 9 bases. Per the germline V gene, CDR1 is SGHVS and CDR2 is FNYEAQ. The CDR3 nucleotides read TGTGCCAGCAGCTTAGAATCGTCCGATCAGCCCCAGCATTTT. The encoded protein is CASSLESSDQPQHF.

The chain links TRBV9 to TRBJ1-2; unclear D gene. The CDR3 has 15 amino acids. V was shortened by 0 bases and J by 5 bases, with 14 bases between the two germline ends. Germline assignment: CDR1 SGDLS and CDR2 YYNGEE. This CDR3 is CASSVGTEGYYGYTF. CDR3 bases: TGTGCCAGCAGCGTAGGCACAGAGGGATATTATGGCTACACCTTC.